This T cell receptor beta chain originates from a study of blood T cell repertoires in COVID-19. At the level of the study: Spain, Italy and the United States supplied samples that represented acute and convalescent COVID-19. From T cells, B-cell-depleted T cells, or PBMCs came the material, which was cDNA or gDNA.

The CDR3 consists of 12 residues. The germline V gene has CDR1 SNHLY and CDR2 FYNNEI. Trimming stripped 4 bases from V and 5 bases from J, with 8 bases between. Only in-frame clones appear in the TCRdb table, and some are missing; sequencing was by immunoSEQ multiplex PCR. This table holds about 73,000 clones, 75% to 85% found once. This TCR was recovered from an older woman with acute or convalescent COVID-19. The genes are TRBV2 and TRBJ2-5; D remains ambiguous. Specimen: peripheral blood. The CDR3 protein is CASSGLEETQYF. The CDR3 bases are TGTGCCAGCAGTGGGCTAGAGGAGACCCAGTACTTC. Variable domain in full (rest from reference TRBV2 and TRBJ2-5): EPEVTQTPSHQVTQMGQEVILRCVPISNHLYFYWYRQILGQKVEFLVSFYNNEISEKSEIFDDQFSVERPDGSNFTLKIRSTKLEDSAMYFCASSGLEETQYFGPGTRLLVL.